The present T cell receptor (beta chain) was sequenced within a study of PD-L1 blockade in urothelial cancer. Study-level information: Prior exposure to chemotherapy in patients amounted to 0 to 3 regimens received. Blood analysis was done at 3 weeks (second dose) and 6 weeks after treatment began. The study recovered a median of about 140,000 T cells per blood sample. Findings and caveats of the study: Patients with durable benefit had greater blood expansion of tumor-associated TCR clones 3 weeks into treatment.

Time point reported: peripheral blood 6 weeks after treatment start. Only in-frame clones appear in the TCRdb table, and some are missing; sequencing was by immunoSEQ multiplex PCR. The sample lists 40,000 or so clones; almost 85% were seen once. This clone was observed once. What it recognizes is unknown. The V segment lost 7 bases and the J segment 12 bases; nucleotides outside the gene matches: 16. CDR3 length: 15 residues. Germline CDR1 and CDR2: MDHEN and SYDVKM. This TCR came from a man aged 55 to 70 with urothelial cancer. Source: PBMCs, taken around atezolizumab (anti-PD-L1) treatment. V usage is TRBV28 and J usage is TRBJ2-4; TRBD2 matches at 9 bases. This CDR3 reads CASTTNPRRGGAQYF. The DNA of the CDR3 is TGTGCCAGCACCACTAACCCGAGGCGGGGGGGAGCTCAGTACTTC.